The TCR beta chain under discussion was sequenced for a study of identical twins. Remarks on this clonotype: No antigen is known for it.

A universal primer site arose from template switching, and cDNA bore unique molecular identifiers. TCRdb reprocessed the 5' RACE reads via MiXCR and lists one record per CDR3 protein. This table has approximately 620,000 distinct CDR3 sequences, around 8.6% appearing once. General observations from the study: For cord blood, abundant beta clonotypes had fewer insertions, unlike memory repertoires, which showed none.

Germline loops: CDR1 SQVTM, CDR2 ANQGSEA. There are 14 residues in the CDR3. With 8 bases clipped from V and 8 bases from J, the junction kept 10 bases outside the gene matches. These data were likewise used in another study, on yellow fever vaccine responses in identical twins.

The V gene is TRBV29-1, the J gene TRBJ2-1; TRBD1 matches at 12 bases. This sequence originates from a woman under 30 in good health. The sequencing sample was made of PBMCs. CDR3 coding DNA: TGCAGCTACTCCGGGACAGGGGGCGGCGATGAGCAGTTCTTC. Amino acids: CSYSGTGGGDEQFF.